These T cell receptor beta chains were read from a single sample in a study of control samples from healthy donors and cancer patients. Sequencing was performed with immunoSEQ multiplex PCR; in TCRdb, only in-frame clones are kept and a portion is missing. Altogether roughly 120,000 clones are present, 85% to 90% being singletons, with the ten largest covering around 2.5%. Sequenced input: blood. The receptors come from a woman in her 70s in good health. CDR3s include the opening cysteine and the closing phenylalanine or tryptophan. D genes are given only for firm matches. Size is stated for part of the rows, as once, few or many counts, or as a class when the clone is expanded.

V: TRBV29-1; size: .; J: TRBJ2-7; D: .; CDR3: CSVDPSGTYEQYF; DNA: TGCAGCGTTGATCCGTCCGGGACTTACGAGCAGTACTTC
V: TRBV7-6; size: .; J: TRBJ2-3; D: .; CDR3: CASSSTITDTQYF; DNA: TGTGCCAGCAGCTCCACTATCACAGATACGCAGTATTTT
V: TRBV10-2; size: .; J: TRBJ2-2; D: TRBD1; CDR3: CASQTGGWTGELFF; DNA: TGCGCCAGTCAGACAGGGGGCTGGACCGGGGAGCTGTTTTTT
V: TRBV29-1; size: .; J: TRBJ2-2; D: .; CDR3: CSASITGFTGELFF; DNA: TGCAGCGCATCAATCACAGGGTTCACCGGGGAGCTGTTTTTT
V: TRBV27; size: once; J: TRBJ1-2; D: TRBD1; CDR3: CASRPTGGYGYTF; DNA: TGTGCCAGCAGGCCCACAGGGGGGTATGGCTACACCTTC
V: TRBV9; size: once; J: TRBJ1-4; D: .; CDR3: CASSRRGAGGVGEKLFF; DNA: TGTGCCAGCAGCCGCCGGGGCGCCGGAGGTGTGGGGGAAAAACTGTTTTTT
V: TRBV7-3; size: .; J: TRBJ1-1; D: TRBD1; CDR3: CASSPGTGQAFF; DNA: TGTGCCAGCAGCCCAGGGACAGGGCAAGCTTTCTTT
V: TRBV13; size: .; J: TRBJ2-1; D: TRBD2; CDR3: CASSPLASGGDEQFF; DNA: TGTGCCAGCAGCCCCCTGGCTAGCGGGGGGGATGAGCAGTTCTTC
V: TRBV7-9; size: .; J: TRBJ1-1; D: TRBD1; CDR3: CASSLEGGTGAEAFF; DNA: TGTGCCAGCAGCTTAGAAGGTGGGACAGGGGCCGAAGCTTTCTTT
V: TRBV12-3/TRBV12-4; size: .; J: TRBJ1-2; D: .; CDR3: CASVGGSYGYTF; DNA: TGTGCCAGCGTCGGTGGGTCCTATGGCTACACCTTC
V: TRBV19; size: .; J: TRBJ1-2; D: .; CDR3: CASSIEGRRGYTF; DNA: TGTGCCAGTAGTATCGAGGGGCGACGGGGCTACACCTTC
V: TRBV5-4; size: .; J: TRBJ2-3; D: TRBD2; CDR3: CASSNGLAGAYTDTQYF; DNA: TGTGCCAGCAGCAACGGACTAGCGGGGGCCTACACAGATACGCAGTATTTT
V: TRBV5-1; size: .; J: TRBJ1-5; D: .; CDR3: CASSLGVTGDQPQHF; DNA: TGCGCCAGCAGCTTGGGGGTCACAGGAGATCAGCCCCAGCATTTT
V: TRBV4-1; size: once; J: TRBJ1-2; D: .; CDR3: CASSSGPRYGYTF; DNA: TGCGCCAGCAGCTCGGGACCGCGCTATGGCTACACCTTC
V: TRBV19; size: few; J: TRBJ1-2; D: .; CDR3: CASSRTVNYGYTF; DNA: TGTGCCAGTAGTAGGACAGTCAACTATGGCTACACCTTC